Following are 11 T cell receptor beta chains from one sample sequenced in a study of blood T cell repertoires in COVID-19. TCRdb's copy holds only in-frame clones and misses some; the assay was immunoSEQ multiplex PCR. The sample lists around 47,000 clones, around 85% occurring once. The material sequenced was peripheral blood. The receptors were sampled from a woman over 75 with COVID-19, enrolled during active disease.

J is TRBJ1-1 and V is TRBV18; 7 positions agree with TRBD1. Unmatched junction bases numbered 5, after V lost 0 bases and J lost 1 base. Germline values: CDR1 KGHSH, CDR2 LQKENI. CDR3 length equals 16 residues. The CDR3 loop is CASSPPSRGRNTEAFF. In DNA, the CDR3 is TGTGCCAGCTCACCACCGAGTAGGGGGCGGAACACTGAAGCTTTCTTT.

V and J are TRBV27 and TRBJ2-7, with TRBD2 matching 7 bases. The CDR3 contains 15 residues. Germline CDR1 reads MNHEY; CDR2 reads SMNVEV (reference sequence). V dropped 2 bases and J dropped 3; count of bases not matched to a gene: 7. CDR3 protein: CASSLGGRARYEQYF. In nucleotides, the CDR3 is TGTGCCAGCAGTTTAGGAGGGAGGGCCCGCTACGAGCAGTACTTC.

The rearrangement uses TRBV6-6 and TRBJ2-7; 7 bases align to TRBD2. The junction had 5 bases not matched to a gene; V was cut back by 6 bases and J by 0 bases. This CDR3 comprises 14 residues. Germline V lookup: CDR1 MNHNY, CDR2 SVGAGI (reference sequence). The CDR3 here is CASRQRTSSYEQYF. The CDR3 coding sequence is TGTGCCAGCAGACAAAGGACTAGCTCCTACGAGCAGTACTTC.

The chain is built from TRBV5-6 and TRBJ1-2; D remains ambiguous. The CDR3 has 14 residues. V was cut by 1 base and J by 0 bases, with 7 bases left in between. Germline V gene data show CDR1 as SGHDT and CDR2 as YYEEEE. The CDR3 is CASSLYSANYGYTF. The DNA of the CDR3 is TGTGCCAGCAGCTTGTATTCCGCTAACTATGGCTACACCTTC.

The chain combines TRBV29-1 with TRBJ2-5; D gene uncertain. The CDR3 sequence is 12 residues long. Trimming shortened V by 6 bases and J by 0 bases, and 8 bases separated the two germline ends. Per germline, CDR1 SQVTM and CDR2 ANQGSEA. CDR3 in DNA: TGCAGCGTCGTCCAGTACCAAGAGACCCAGTACTTC. Residues: CSVVQYQETQYF. Combining the CDR3 with reference TRBV29-1 and TRBJ2-5 gives the whole variable domain SAVISQKPSRDICQRGTSLTIQCQVDSQVTMMFWYRQQPGQSLTLIATANQGSEATYESGFVIDKFPISRPNLTFSTLTVSNMSPEDSSIYLCSVVQYQETQYFGPGTRLLVL.

The chain is built from TRBV28 and TRBJ2-7, with D perhaps matching TRBD1 (6 bases). The CDR3 consists of 14 residues. The V end was cut by 4 bases, the J end by 5 bases, with 15 bases between. The germline gives CDR1 MDHEN, CDR2 SYDVKM. The CDR3 sequence: CASSSLSTGNEQYF. CDR3 bases: TGTGCCAGCAGTTCCCTTTCAACAGGGAACGAGCAGTACTTC.

This clone has a handful of counts. V is TRBV7-9 and J is TRBJ2-7, with TRBD1 matching over 12 bases. Trimming removed 5 bases from V and 5 bases from J; junction bases left unmatched: 7. The CDR3 totals 15 residues. The germline gives CDR1 SEHNR, CDR2 FQNEAQ (reference sequence). CDR3 sequence reads: CASSPGTGGKNEQYF. The CDR3 DNA reads TGTGCCAGCAGCCCTGGGACAGGGGGCAAGAACGAGCAGTACTTC.

This clone came up once. The chain has TRBV5-1 and TRBJ1-2; 9 nucleotides line up with TRBD1. Germline assignment: CDR1 SGHRS and CDR2 YFSETQ. The length of the CDR3 is 14 residues. Losses at the gene ends were 4 bases for V and 6 bases for J; bases not matched to a gene: 7. The CDR3 here is CASSPGQGGDGYTF. The CDR3 DNA reads TGCGCCAGCAGCCCGGGACAGGGAGGCGATGGCTACACCTTC. Filled out from reference TRBV5-1 and TRBJ1-2, the complete variable domain reads KAGVTQTPRYLIKTRGQQVTLSCSPISGHRSVSWYQQTPGQGLQFLFEYFSETQRNKGNFPGRFSGRQFSNSRSEMNVSTLELGDSALYLCASSPGQGGDGYTFGSGTRLTVV.

This clone has at least ten counts. V is TRBV9 and J is TRBJ2-7, with a possible D match to TRBD1 (6 bases). Germline CDR1 SGDLS, CDR2 YYNGEE. Trimming cost V 0 bases and J 0 bases, with 7 bases left between them. The CDR3 is 14 amino acids. Here the CDR3 reads CASSVGTDSYEQYF. CDR3 DNA sequence: TGTGCCAGCAGCGTAGGGACAGACTCCTACGAGCAGTACTTC.

This clone was recorded only once. This chain joins TRBV7-2 and TRBJ2-1, with 9 bases matching TRBD2. CDR1 is SGHTA and CDR2 is FQGNSA in the germline V gene. CDR3 length equals 15 residues. The V and J ends lost 5 bases and 3 bases, in that order; junction bases with no gene match: 5. CDR3 nucleotide sequence: TGTGCCAGCAGCCTGGGACTAGCCGGCTACAATGAGCAGTTCTTC. Amino acid sequence: CASSLGLAGYNEQFF.

This chain uses TRBV19 with TRBJ1-2; weak D call: TRBD1 (6 bases). CDR1 is LNHDA, CDR2 SQIVND, per germline (reference sequence). V lost 2 bases, J lost 2 bases, and 18 bases lay in between. The CDR3 contains 17 residues. The CDR3 reads CASSISARQAKNYGYTF. The CDR3 DNA reads TGTGCCAGTAGTATATCCGCCCGACAGGCTAAAAACTATGGCTACACCTTC.